The entry that follows covers one T cell receptor beta chain sequence. In germline, CDR1 is SGDLS, CDR2 YYNGEE. This CDR3 has 18 residues. Trimming stripped 0 bases from V and 0 bases from J, with 19 bases between. The sample is drawn from a study of OX40 agonist ivuxolimab in advanced cancers. Study-wide background: Treatment of patients was with ivuxolimab, an agonistic anti-OX40 (CD134) antibody.

The assay was immunoSEQ multiplex PCR, and TCRdb's table has in-frame clones only and misses some. The data show about 61,000 clones, roughly four fifths seen once. This chain joins TRBV9 and TRBJ2-7; D assignment may be TRBD1 or TRBD2 (5 bases each). This clonotype was obtained from an adult with an advanced solid tumor such as melanoma, head and neck, liver or kidney cancer. The sample here was CD4+ or CD8+ T cells sorted from blood, taken in a trial of the OX40 agonist ivuxolimab. The CDR3 region is CASSVGGFLDSPSYEQYF. The DNA for the CDR3 is TGTGCCAGCAGCGTAGGGGGGTTTTTGGATTCGCCCTCCTACGAGCAGTACTTC.